The rows below give T cell receptor beta chains drawn from one sample of a study of molecular identifiers for immune sequencing clone quantification. TCRdb reprocessed the PCR reads with MiXCR, giving one entry per CDR3 protein. The sample shows some 680,000 distinct CDR3 sequences, approximately 24% of them seen only once. Sequencing input: naive CD8+ T cells from blood, with Jurkat cell RNA spiked in. The receptors come from a human donor in good health. Some libraries in this study had Jurkat cell RNA spiked in. The CDR3 runs from the conserved cysteine through the conserved F or W. The D gene is left open where the match is weak. Size is omitted from some rows. Given values are once, few, many or a class for expanded clones.

.	TRBV7-9	TRBJ1-2	many	CASSESGNGYTF	TGTGCCAGCAGCGAGTCGGGGAATGGCTACACCTTC
.	TRBV28	TRBJ1-5	many	CASSSDRHESPQHF	TGTGCCAGCAGTTCCGACAGGCACGAGTCGCCCCAGCATTTT
TRBD1	TRBV24-1	TRBJ1-5	.	CATSDLKDRYQPQHF	TGTGCCACCAGTGATTTGAAGGACAGGTATCAGCCCCAGCATTTT
TRBD2	TRBV4-3	TRBJ2-3	many	CASSKNGDYSTDTQYF	TGCGCCAGCAGCAAAAATGGGGACTACTCCACAGATACGCAGTATTTT
.	TRBV4-1	TRBJ2-7	few	CASSLGDIKFGEQYF	TGCGCCAGCAGCCTAGGGGACATTAAATTTGGCGAGCAGTACTTC
.	TRBV5-1	TRBJ1-5	.	CASKTDAGSQPQHF	TGCGCCAGCAAAACCGACGCGGGCAGTCAGCCCCAGCATTTT
.	TRBV21-1	TRBJ2-2	.	CASSKEGGGPANTGELFF	TGTGCCAGCAGCAAAGAGGGTGGGGGGCCGGCGAACACCGGGGAGCTGTTTTTT
.	TRBV11-2	TRBJ2-5	.	CASSLVGGTPVQETQYF	TGTGCCAGCAGCTTAGTTGGAGGGACACCGGTCCAAGAGACCCAGTACTTC
.	TRBV7-2	TRBJ2-7	.	CASSSGAPYEQYF	TGTGCCAGCAGTTCCGGGGCTCCTTACGAGCAGTACTTC
.	TRBV5-5	TRBJ1-3	many	CASSEELYSGNTIYF	TGTGCCAGCAGCGAGGAACTATACTCTGGAAACACCATATATTTT
.	TRBV3-1	TRBJ1-6	many	CASSQESSPLHF	TGTGCCAGCAGCCAAGAGAGTTCACCCCTCCACTTT